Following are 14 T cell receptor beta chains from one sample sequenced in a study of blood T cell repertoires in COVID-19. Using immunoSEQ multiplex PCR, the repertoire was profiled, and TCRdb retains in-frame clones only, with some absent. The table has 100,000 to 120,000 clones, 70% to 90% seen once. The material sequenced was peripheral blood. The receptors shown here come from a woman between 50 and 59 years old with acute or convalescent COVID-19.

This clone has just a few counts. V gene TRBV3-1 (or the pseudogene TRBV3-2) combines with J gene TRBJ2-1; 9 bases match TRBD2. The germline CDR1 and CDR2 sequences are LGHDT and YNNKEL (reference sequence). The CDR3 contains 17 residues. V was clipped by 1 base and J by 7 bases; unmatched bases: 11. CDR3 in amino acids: CASSQGVSGSLRNEQFF. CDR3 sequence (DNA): TGTGCCAGCAGCCAAGGGGTTAGCGGGAGTCTGAGGAATGAGCAGTTCTTC.

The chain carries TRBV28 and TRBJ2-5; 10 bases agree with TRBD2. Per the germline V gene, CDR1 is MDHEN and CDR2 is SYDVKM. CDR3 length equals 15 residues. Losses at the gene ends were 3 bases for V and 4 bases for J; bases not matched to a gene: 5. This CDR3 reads CASSLGLAGVETQYF. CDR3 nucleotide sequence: TGTGCCAGCAGTTTGGGGCTAGCGGGAGTAGAGACCCAGTACTTC. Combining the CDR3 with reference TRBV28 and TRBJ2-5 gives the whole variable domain DVKVTQSSRYLVKRTGEKVFLECVQDMDHENMFWYRQDPGLGLRLIYFSYDVKMKEKGDIPEGYSVSREKKERFSLILESASTNQTSMYLCASSLGLAGVETQYFGPGTRLLVL.

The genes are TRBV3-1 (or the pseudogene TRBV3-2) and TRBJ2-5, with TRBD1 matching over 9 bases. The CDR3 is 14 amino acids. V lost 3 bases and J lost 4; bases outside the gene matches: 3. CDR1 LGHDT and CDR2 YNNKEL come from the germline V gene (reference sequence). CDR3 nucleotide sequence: TGTGCCAGCAGCCACCGGGACAGGGCAGAGACCCAGTACTTC. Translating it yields CASSHRDRAETQYF.

The CDR3 sequence: CASSPLGGGAKGGQPQHF. CDR3 in DNA: TGTGCCAGCTCCCCGCTTGGGGGGGGCGCAAAAGGAGGTCAGCCCCAGCATTTT. This chain uses TRBV18 with TRBJ1-5, with D perhaps matching TRBD1 (6 bases). Per germline, CDR1 KGHSH and CDR2 LQKENI. The ends were cut back, 6 bases at V and 6 bases at J, with 27 bases in the middle. This CDR3 comprises 18 residues.

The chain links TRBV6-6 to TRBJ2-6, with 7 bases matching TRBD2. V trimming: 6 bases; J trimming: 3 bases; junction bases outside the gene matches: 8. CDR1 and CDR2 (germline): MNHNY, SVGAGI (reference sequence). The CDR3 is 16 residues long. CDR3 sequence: CASSSGKEVGANVLTF. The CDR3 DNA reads TGTGCCAGCAGCAGCGGGAAGGAAGTTGGGGCCAACGTCCTGACTTTC.

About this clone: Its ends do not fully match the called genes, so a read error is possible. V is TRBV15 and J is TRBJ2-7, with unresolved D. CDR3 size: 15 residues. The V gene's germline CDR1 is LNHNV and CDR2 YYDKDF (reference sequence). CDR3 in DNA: TGTGCCACCAGCGGAGAGGTCGGCACAGACTACGAGCAGTACTTC. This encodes CATSGEVGTDYEQYF.

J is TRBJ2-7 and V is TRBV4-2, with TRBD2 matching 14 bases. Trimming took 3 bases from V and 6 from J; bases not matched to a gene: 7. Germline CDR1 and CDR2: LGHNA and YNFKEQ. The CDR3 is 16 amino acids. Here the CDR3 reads CASSQGTSGSESEQYF. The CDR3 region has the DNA TGTGCCAGCAGCCAGGGGACTAGCGGGAGTGAGAGCGAGCAGTACTTC.

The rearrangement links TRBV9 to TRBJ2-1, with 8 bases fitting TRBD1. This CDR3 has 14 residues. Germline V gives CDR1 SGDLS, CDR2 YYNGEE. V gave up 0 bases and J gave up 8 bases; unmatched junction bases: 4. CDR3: CASSVGTDRDEQFF. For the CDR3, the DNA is TGTGCCAGCAGCGTAGGGACGGACAGGGATGAGCAGTTCTTC.

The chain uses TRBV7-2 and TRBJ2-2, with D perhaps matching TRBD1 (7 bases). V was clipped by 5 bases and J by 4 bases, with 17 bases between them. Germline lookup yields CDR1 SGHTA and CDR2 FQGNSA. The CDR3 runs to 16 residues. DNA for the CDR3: TGTGCCAGCAGCCAACCCCGACAGGGAGGCACCGGGGAGCTGTTTTTT. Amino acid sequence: CASSQPRQGGTGELFF.

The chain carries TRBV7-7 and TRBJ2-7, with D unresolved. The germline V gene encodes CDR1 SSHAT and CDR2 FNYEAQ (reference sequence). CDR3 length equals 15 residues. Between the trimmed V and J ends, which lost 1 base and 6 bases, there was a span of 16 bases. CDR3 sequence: CASSLDAFGLSEQYF. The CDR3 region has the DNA TGTGCCAGCAGCTTAGATGCCTTCGGGTTGAGCGAGCAGTACTTC.

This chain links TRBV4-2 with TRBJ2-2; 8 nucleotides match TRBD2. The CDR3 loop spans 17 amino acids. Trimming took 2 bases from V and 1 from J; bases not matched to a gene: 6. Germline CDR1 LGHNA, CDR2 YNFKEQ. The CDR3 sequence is CASSQKTSDLNTGELFF. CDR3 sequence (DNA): TGTGCCAGCAGCCAAAAGACTAGCGACCTGAACACCGGGGAGCTGTTTTTT.

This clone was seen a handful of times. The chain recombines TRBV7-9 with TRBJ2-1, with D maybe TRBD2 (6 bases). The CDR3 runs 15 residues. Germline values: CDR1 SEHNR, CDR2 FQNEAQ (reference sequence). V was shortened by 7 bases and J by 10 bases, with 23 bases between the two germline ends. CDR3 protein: CASTERAHPSGEQFF. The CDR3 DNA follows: TGTGCCAGCACCGAACGGGCACACCCAAGCGGGGAGCAGTTCTTC.

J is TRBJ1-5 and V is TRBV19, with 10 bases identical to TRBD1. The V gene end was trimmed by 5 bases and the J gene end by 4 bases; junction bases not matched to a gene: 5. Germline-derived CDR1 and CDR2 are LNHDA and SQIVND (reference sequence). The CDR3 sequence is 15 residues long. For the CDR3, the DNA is TGTGCCAGTAGTCCCTGGGACAGGGGTAATCAGCCCCAGCATTTT. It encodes CASSPWDRGNQPQHF.

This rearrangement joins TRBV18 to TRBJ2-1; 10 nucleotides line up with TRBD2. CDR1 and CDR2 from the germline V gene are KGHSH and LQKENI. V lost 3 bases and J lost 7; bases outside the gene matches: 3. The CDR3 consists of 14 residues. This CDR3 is CASSPYSGRNEQFF. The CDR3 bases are TGTGCCAGCTCACCCTATAGCGGGAGGAATGAGCAGTTCTTC.